A single sample is the source of the 8 T cell receptor beta chains below, sequenced in a study of control samples from healthy donors and cancer patients. TCRdb's copy holds only in-frame clones and misses some; the assay was immunoSEQ multiplex PCR. The table includes tens of thousands of clones, approximately 86% detected once. Sequencing used blood. These receptors all stem from a man younger than 40 in good health.

The chain carries TRBV21-1 and TRBJ2-7; TRBD2 is the table's D call, not checked against the DNA. TRBV21-1 is a pseudogene locus. The CDR3 extends over 16 amino acids. CDR3 sequence: CASSKAETSGNYEQYF. The CDR3 nucleotides are TGTGCCAGCAGCAAAGCGGAGACTAGCGGGAACTACGAGCAGTACTTC.

J is TRBJ1-6 and V is TRBV4-1, with D possibly being TRBD1 (5 bases). V gave up 3 bases and J gave up 10 bases, with 10 bases separating them. The germline V gene has CDR1 MGHRA and CDR2 YSYEKL. The CDR3 is 13 residues long. Here the CDR3 DNA reads TGCGCCAGCAGCCACCCTGGGGACTCACCCCTCCACTTT. Amino acid sequence: CASSHPGDSPLHF.

The V gene is TRBV2, the J gene TRBJ1-2; no clear D gene. Germline loops: CDR1 SNHLY, CDR2 FYNNEI. The CDR3 is 13 residues long. V lost 8 bases and J 1 base, leaving 11 bases between the germline ends. CDR3 region: CASRPGDNYGYTF. The CDR3 DNA reads TGTGCCAGCCGCCCAGGAGATAACTATGGCTACACCTTC.

The chain carries TRBV2 and TRBJ2-4, with 7 bases identical to TRBD1. Germline CDR1 reads SNHLY; CDR2 reads FYNNEI. J was trimmed by 5 bases and V by 6 bases; bases with no gene match: 7. This CDR3 comprises 14 residues. In DNA form, the CDR3 reads TGTGCCAGCAGGCCTGACAGGGTCCAAAACATTCAGTACTTC. Translation gives CASRPDRVQNIQYF. The whole variable domain, remainder taken from reference TRBV2 and TRBJ2-4, is EPEVTQTPSHQVTQMGQEVILRCVPISNHLYFYWYRQILGQKVEFLVSFYNNEISEKSEIFDDQFSVERPDGSNFTLKIRSTKLEDSAMYFCASRPDRVQNIQYFGAGTRLSVL.

V and J are TRBV2 and TRBJ1-2; D perhaps matches TRBD1 (6 bases). The CDR3 is made up of 14 amino acids. Germline V gene sequence: CDR1 SNHLY, CDR2 FYNNEI. With 6 bases removed from V and 4 bases from J, the gap between germline ends came to 15 bases. The CDR3 DNA reads TGTGCCAGCAGACCGGACAGTAGGATCTATGGCTACACCTTC. As protein: CASRPDSRIYGYTF.

The chain uses TRBV7-9 and TRBJ1-6; no firm D call. The germline V gene encodes CDR1 SEHNR and CDR2 FQNEAQ (reference sequence). V gave up 4 bases and J gave up 8 bases, with 15 bases separating them. The CDR3 runs 15 residues. CDR3 region: CASSSPAGGDSPLHF. Written as DNA, the CDR3 is TGTGCCAGCAGCTCTCCGGCCGGAGGCGATTCACCCCTCCACTTT.

In its sample, this clone was seen once. Different DNA sequences within this sample yield the same CDR3. This chain links TRBV5-1 with TRBJ1-3; D is unclear. The CDR3 spans 14 residues. V was pared by 4 bases and J by 1 base, with 9 bases between. Germline V gives CDR1 SGHRS, CDR2 YFSETQ. The CDR3 DNA follows: TGCGCCAGCAGCGTCGGGGAATCTGGAAACACCATATATTTT. It encodes CASSVGESGNTIYF.

This rearrangement joins TRBV6-5 to TRBJ1-3; D is ambiguous. The CDR3 contains 15 residues. V was cut by 0 bases and J by 1 base, with 7 bases left in between. Germline V gene data show CDR1 as MNHEY and CDR2 as SVGAGI. The CDR3 coding sequence is TGTGCCAGCAGTTACTCGGCCAGTTCTGGAAACACCATATATTTT. It translates to CASSYSASSGNTIYF.